These 20 T cell receptor beta chains share one sample of origin, sequenced in a study of cytomegalovirus exposure and HLA in healthy donors. Use of 60 Vbeta and 13 Jbeta primers characterized the PCR. TCRdb's table, derived via immunoSEQ multiplex PCR, lists solely in-frame clones and lacks some. The sample has about 180,000 clones; around 80% are singletons. The source material was PBMCs. Every receptor here comes from a girl aged 2 to 10 in good health and CMV-seropositive.

The table lists this clone with a count of one. The chain couples TRBV7-9 to TRBJ1-2, with D possibly matching TRBD1 (6 bases). This CDR3 comprises 15 residues. The germline gives CDR1 SEHNR, CDR2 FQNEAQ (reference sequence). Deletions cut 1 base from V and 8 bases from J, with 17 bases between. The CDR3 here is CASSLEGGRLGGYTF. CDR3 coding DNA: TGTGCCAGCAGCTTAGAGGGGGGGCGGCTAGGCGGCTACACCTTC.

The chain joins TRBV10-1 to TRBJ2-6; 10 nucleotides line up with TRBD1. Germline V lookup: CDR1 WNHNN, CDR2 SYGVQD (reference sequence). This CDR3 spans 20 amino acids. After removal of 0 bases from V and 0 bases from J, the junction contained 8 bases not matched to a gene. CDR3 sequence: CASSESSERTGGSGANVLTF. CDR3 nucleotide sequence: TGCGCCAGCAGTGAGTCGAGTGAGCGGACAGGGGGCTCTGGGGCCAACGTCCTGACTTTC.

The genes are TRBV6-1 and TRBJ1-2; 12 nucleotides agree with TRBD1. Germline-derived CDR1 and CDR2 are MNHNS and SASEGT. The CDR3 is made up of 14 amino acids. The ends lost 6 bases at V and 6 bases at J; junction bases unmatched: 5. CDR3 sequence reads: CASSPGTGGHGYTF. The CDR3 DNA follows: TGTGCCAGCAGCCCTGGGACAGGGGGCCATGGCTACACCTTC.

The V and J genes are TRBV29-1 and TRBJ1-1; D is perhaps TRBD1 (6 bases). The length of the CDR3 is 13 residues. V was trimmed by 2 bases and J by 2 bases, leaving 9 bases between them. Germline lookup yields CDR1 SQVTM and CDR2 ANQGSEA. The CDR3 reads CSVERGANTEAFF. The CDR3 nucleotides are TGCAGCGTTGAACGGGGGGCAAACACTGAAGCTTTCTTT.

The chain couples TRBV11-2 to TRBJ2-7, with 8 bases fitting TRBD1. V lost 6 bases to trimming and J lost 3 bases; unmatched junction nucleotides: 13. The CDR3 is 16 amino acids. Germline CDR1 and CDR2: SGHAT and FQNNGV. Written as DNA, the CDR3 is TGTGCCAGCAGGTCCGAGACAGGGGAGAGGTACTACGAGCAGTACTTC. Translated: CASRSETGERYYEQYF.

The V and J genes are TRBV7-3 and TRBJ2-1; 9 positions match TRBD2. The CDR3 length is 16 residues. The germline V gene encodes CDR1 SGHTA and CDR2 FQGTGA. V shed 3 bases, J shed 2 bases, and the junction held 5 bases outside the gene matches. This CDR3 is CASSLRAGGAYNEQFF. CDR3 sequence (DNA): TGTGCCAGCAGCTTGAGGGCGGGAGGGGCCTACAATGAGCAGTTCTTC. Variable domain in full (rest from reference TRBV7-3 and TRBJ2-1): GAGVSQTPSNKVTEKGKYVELRCDPISGHTALYWYRQSLGQGPEFLIYFQGTGAADDSGLPNDRFFAVRPEGSVSTLKIQRTERGDSAVYLCASSLRAGGAYNEQFFGPGTRLTVL.

The chain uses TRBV19 and TRBJ1-1; D is possibly TRBD1 (5 bases). With 3 bases removed from V and 9 bases from J, the gap between germline ends came to 14 bases. Germline V gene sequence: CDR1 LNHDA, CDR2 SQIVND (reference sequence). The CDR3 has 13 residues. The CDR3 here is CASSMFWDSKAFF. The DNA of the CDR3 is TGTGCCAGTAGTATGTTCTGGGACTCGAAAGCTTTCTTT.

This chain joins TRBV11-2 and TRBJ2-7; TRBD1 matches at 7 bases. After removal of 4 bases from V and 0 bases from J, the junction contained 6 bases not matched to a gene. Germline assignment: CDR1 SGHAT and CDR2 FQNNGV. The CDR3 consists of 15 residues. In nucleotides, the CDR3 is TGTGCCAGCAGCTATCCCCAGGGGGTCTCCTACGAGCAGTACTTC. Translation: CASSYPQGVSYEQYF.

This chain links TRBV19 with TRBJ2-1, with 10 bases that match TRBD1. Germline V gene data show CDR1 as LNHDA and CDR2 as SQIVND (reference sequence). J was trimmed by 1 base and V by 3 bases; bases with no gene match: 0. The CDR3 consists of 15 residues. DNA of the CDR3: TGTGCCAGTAGTATGGGACAGGGGTCCTACAATGAGCAGTTCTTC. This codes for CASSMGQGSYNEQFF.

The J gene is TRBJ1-4, the V gene TRBV28, with 8 bases matching TRBD1. Germline loops: CDR1 MDHEN, CDR2 SYDVKM. Trimming at V came to 8 bases and at J to 1 base, leaving 6 bases not matched to a gene. The CDR3 is made up of 15 amino acids. The CDR3 is CASRGQAITNEKLFF. As DNA, the CDR3 is TGTGCCAGCCGGGGACAGGCGATAACTAATGAAAAACTGTTTTTT.

The chain uses TRBV2 and TRBJ2-1; perhaps TRBD1 as D (5 bases). The V end lost 4 bases, the J end lost 5 bases, and 12 bases lay between the germline ends. The CDR3 extends over 14 amino acids. Germline loops: CDR1 SNHLY, CDR2 FYNNEI. The CDR3 DNA is TGTGCCAGCAGTGTTCAGGGTTGGGACAATGAGCAGTTCTTC. It translates to CASSVQGWDNEQFF. Full variable domain (remainder filled in from reference TRBV2 and TRBJ2-1): EPEVTQTPSHQVTQMGQEVILRCVPISNHLYFYWYRQILGQKVEFLVSFYNNEISEKSEIFDDQFSVERPDGSNFTLKIRSTKLEDSAMYFCASSVQGWDNEQFFGPGTRLTVL.

The sample holds one count of this clone. This sample includes further DNA sequences coding for the same CDR3. V and J are TRBV5-1 and TRBJ1-1, with 9 nucleotides matching TRBD1. The CDR3 spans 16 residues. The ends lost 0 bases at V and 0 bases at J; junction bases unmatched: 3. The germline V gene encodes CDR1 SGHRS and CDR2 YFSETQ. The CDR3 DNA is TGCGCCAGCAGCTTGGGACAGGGGGGGATGAACACTGAAGCTTTCTTT. Amino acid sequence: CASSLGQGGMNTEAFF.

Only a few counts were recorded for this clone. V usage is TRBV6-5 and J usage is TRBJ1-1; unclear D gene. The CDR3 totals 11 residues. Germline CDR1 is MNHEY and CDR2 is SVGAGI. Trimming cost V 7 bases and J 11 bases, with 14 bases left between them. Written as DNA, the CDR3 is TGTGCCAGCATGAGGGATTCCTCGGCTTTCTTT. It specifies CASMRDSSAFF.

The rearrangement links TRBV7-8 to TRBJ2-7, with 9 positions matching TRBD1. Germline trimming cut 6 bases from V and 0 bases from J; bases unmatched to any gene: 6. Germline V gene data show CDR1 as SGHVS and CDR2 as FQNEAQ. The CDR3 is 15 amino acids. CDR3: CASSQRQGDSYEQYF. The CDR3 nucleotides read TGTGCCAGCAGTCAACGACAGGGGGACTCCTACGAGCAGTACTTC.

This chain uses TRBV28 with TRBJ1-1; D gene unclear. Germline CDR1 is MDHEN and CDR2 is SYDVKM. V lost 5 bases and J lost 1, with 11 bases in between. This CDR3 region has 14 residues. CDR3 residues: CASSKTPGNTEAFF. The CDR3 bases are TGTGCCAGCAGTAAAACTCCGGGGAACACTGAAGCTTTCTTT.

The rearrangement joins TRBV9 to TRBJ2-3; D is uncertain. Trimming stripped 3 bases from V and 1 base from J, with 24 bases between. This CDR3 has 19 amino acids. Germline loops: CDR1 SGDLS, CDR2 YYNGEE. CDR3 nucleotide sequence: TGTGCCAGCAGCGGCCGCCCCCCGTCGGAGTCATGGGGCACAGATACGCAGTATTTT. It specifies CASSGRPPSESWGTDTQYF.

The sample holds a few counts of this clone. This chain connects TRBV30 to TRBJ1-6, with a possible D match to TRBD1 (6 bases). Per the germline V gene, CDR1 is GTSNPN and CDR2 is SVGIG (reference sequence). The CDR3 is 15 amino acids. V lost 3 bases and J lost 9, with 18 bases in between. In DNA, the CDR3 is TGTGCCTGGAGCTCAGGGCGGGGGGCCATTTCACCCCTCCACTTT. As protein: CAWSSGRGAISPLHF.

The genes are TRBV5-1 and TRBJ1-2; TRBD1 is a possible D gene (5 bases). This CDR3 comprises 15 residues. Trimming took off 1 base at V and 2 bases at J, with 12 bases between the two ends. CDR1 is SGHRS, CDR2 YFSETQ, per germline. CDR3 protein: CASSLQGSDNYGYTF. CDR3 in DNA: TGCGCCAGCAGCTTGCAGGGCAGTGACAACTATGGCTACACCTTC.

Worth noting for this clone: Other DNA sequences in this sample translate to the same CDR3. The genes are TRBV20-1 and TRBJ2-1; D is ambiguous. V gave up 3 bases and J gave up 6 bases, with 3 bases separating them. Germline values: CDR1 DFQATT, CDR2 SNEGSKA (reference sequence). CDR3 size: 10 residues. CDR3 nucleotide sequence: TGCAGTGCTAGTCTCAATGAGCAGTTCTTC. Its translation is CSASLNEQFF.

Only one count was recorded for this clone. The genes are TRBV19 and TRBJ2-5; TRBD2 agrees at 10 bases. The ends lost 4 bases at V and 5 bases at J; junction bases unmatched: 7. There are 15 residues in the CDR3. CDR1 is LNHDA, CDR2 SQIVND, per germline (reference sequence). Written as DNA, the CDR3 is TGTGCCAGTAGTACAGCGGGAGGGATATCCGAGACCCAGTACTTC. The encoded protein is CASSTAGGISETQYF. Complete variable domain (other parts from reference TRBV19 and TRBJ2-5): DGGITQSPKYLFRKEGQNVTLSCEQNLNHDAMYWYRQDPGQGLRLIYYSQIVNDFQKGDIAEGYSVSREKKESFPLTVTSAQKNPTAFYLCASSTAGGISETQYFGPGTRLLVL.